The next 27 T cell receptor beta chains were all read from a single sample in a study of blood T cell repertoires in COVID-19. The repertoire was sequenced with immunoSEQ multiplex PCR; TCRdb's copy has only in-frame clones and lacks some. In the table there are approximately 240,000 clones, 65% to 90% of which are singletons. What was sequenced was peripheral blood. Receptors were obtained from a woman of 80 years or more with active or convalescent COVID-19.

The CDR3 region has the DNA TGTGCCAGCAGCACACTGGACAGGGGTTGGGAGACCCAGTACTTC. Translated: CASSTLDRGWETQYF. The chain uses TRBV5-6 and TRBJ2-5; 9 nucleotides agree with TRBD1. The trim removed 4 bases at V and 5 bases at J, leaving 9 bases unmatched. This CDR3 comprises 15 residues. Germline CDR1 and CDR2: SGHDT and YYEEEE.

As concerns this clone: Germline and junction disagree at one end, which may indicate a read error. V usage is TRBV4-2 and J usage is TRBJ1-4, with a weak D call TRBD1 (5 bases). The CDR3 is 18 amino acids. CDR1 and CDR2 from the germline V gene are LGHNA and YNFKEQ. The CDR3 DNA reads as TGTGCCAGCAGTCAAGATATTGGGGCACCTGACCACAATGAAAAACTGTTTTTT. Protein sequence: CASSQDIGAPDHNEKLFF.

This chain connects TRBV3-1 (or the pseudogene TRBV3-2) to TRBJ2-2, with TRBD2 as a possible D gene (6 bases). The CDR3 sequence is 13 residues long. Germline loops: CDR1 LGHDT, CDR2 YNNKEL (reference sequence). V was clipped by 10 bases and J by 5 bases, with 14 bases between them. This CDR3 reads CATGGPGTGELFF. CDR3 nucleotide sequence: TGTGCCACCGGGGGTCCGGGGACCGGGGAGCTGTTTTTT.

CDR3 bases: TGTGCCAGCAGCTTGTACTACGAGCAGTACTTC. It yields the protein CASSLYYEQYF. The chain links TRBV5-6 to TRBJ2-7; D is ambiguous. Germline lookup yields CDR1 SGHDT and CDR2 YYEEEE. The V and J ends lost 1 base and 3 bases respectively, with 2 bases between them. The CDR3 length is 11 residues. Full variable domain (outside the CDR3, taken from reference TRBV5-6 and TRBJ2-7): DAGVTQSPTHLIKTRGQQVTLRCSPKSGHDTVSWYQQALGQGPQFIFQYYEEEERQRGNFPDRFSGHQFPNYSSELNVNALLLGDSALYLCASSLYYEQYFGPGTRLTVT.

The table lists this clone with a count of one. J is TRBJ1-4 and V is TRBV2; TRBD1 aligns across 8 bases. The V gene's germline CDR1 is SNHLY and CDR2 FYNNEI. V lost 5 bases and J lost 4; bases outside the gene matches: 12. CDR3 length: 17 residues. CDR3 DNA sequence: TGTGCCAGCAGTCGCGAACACCCGGGACAGGTTAATGAAAAACTGTTTTTT. Its protein product is CASSREHPGQVNEKLFF.

The rearrangement joins TRBV5-4 to TRBJ2-5; possible D gene TRBD1, 6 bases. The CDR3 is 17 amino acids. V was cut by 1 base and J by 4 bases, with 20 bases left in between. Per the germline V gene, CDR1 is SGHNT and CDR2 is YYREEE (reference sequence). Here the CDR3 DNA reads TGTGCCAGCAGCTTGCCCGGCGTACAGGGATCCGGAGAGACCCAGTACTTC. It specifies CASSLPGVQGSGETQYF.

This clone was observed a few times. DNA for the CDR3: TGTGCCAGCAGTTTTCGGGACAGAGACTATGGCTACACCTTC. Encoded protein: CASSFRDRDYGYTF. This chain connects TRBV28 to TRBJ1-2, with 7 bases lining up with TRBD1. CDR1 MDHEN and CDR2 SYDVKM come from the germline V gene. The CDR3 is made up of 14 amino acids. V gave up 3 bases and J gave up 3 bases; unmatched junction bases: 4.

The DNA of the CDR3 is TGCGCCAGCAGCTTGGCCGGGGGTAACACCGGGGAGCTGTTTTTT. Its protein product is CASSLAGGNTGELFF. The chain employs TRBV5-1 and TRBJ2-2; D is perhaps TRBD2 (6 bases). Trimming removed 0 bases from V and 2 bases from J, with 8 bases in between. This CDR3 is 15 amino acids long. Germline-derived CDR1 and CDR2 are SGHRS and YFSETQ. Filled out from reference TRBV5-1 and TRBJ2-2, the complete variable domain reads KAGVTQTPRYLIKTRGQQVTLSCSPISGHRSVSWYQQTPGQGLQFLFEYFSETQRNKGNFPGRFSGRQFSNSRSEMNVSTLELGDSALYLCASSLAGGNTGELFFGEGSRLTVL.

V and J are TRBV6-5 and TRBJ2-2; the D gene is possibly TRBD1 (5 bases). The V gene's germline CDR1 is MNHEY and CDR2 SVGAGI. Trimming cost V 7 bases and J 1 base, with 7 bases left between them. The CDR3 consists of 13 residues. The CDR3 protein is CASKTGNTGELFF. The DNA for the CDR3 is TGTGCCAGCAAAACAGGGAACACCGGGGAGCTGTTTTTT.

J is TRBJ1-1 and V is TRBV30; no clear D gene. Germline CDR1 GTSNPN, CDR2 SVGIG (reference sequence). This CDR3 comprises 12 residues. Trimming took 0 bases from V and 7 from J, leaving 9 bases between them. CDR3 sequence reads: CAWSVRGGEAFF. The CDR3 bases are TGTGCCTGGAGTGTACGGGGAGGTGAAGCTTTCTTT.

A few counts support this clone. This chain uses TRBV18 with TRBJ2-3, with D possibly being TRBD2 (5 bases). Germline assignment: CDR1 KGHSH and CDR2 LQKENI. The CDR3 runs to 13 residues. Deletions cut 3 bases from V and 8 bases from J, with 12 bases between. The CDR3 loop is CASSPPNEGTQYF. CDR3 DNA sequence: TGTGCCAGCTCACCTCCGAACGAGGGTACGCAGTATTTT.

This sequence joins TRBV24-1 and TRBJ1-3; D unclear. The CDR3 runs 15 residues. The germline V and J ends were trimmed by 2 bases and 1 base, with 8 bases remaining between them. Looked up from germline, CDR1 is KGHDR and CDR2 is SFDVKD. The CDR3 DNA sequence: TGTGCCACCAGTGATTCGGGGATTTCTGGAAACACCATATATTTT. It is translated as CATSDSGISGNTIYF.

The rearrangement links TRBV28 to TRBJ1-4; no reliable D call. Germline CDR1 reads MDHEN; CDR2 reads SYDVKM. The CDR3 contains 15 residues. V lost 6 bases to trimming and J lost 3 bases, with 14 bases between them. This CDR3 is CASRSPPGANEKLFF. CDR3 bases: TGTGCCAGCAGGTCTCCCCCTGGAGCTAATGAAAAACTGTTTTTT.

The chain couples TRBV4-2 to TRBJ1-3, with D maybe TRBD1 (6 bases). Germline CDR1 LGHNA, CDR2 YNFKEQ. This CDR3 spans 15 amino acids. V was cut by 4 bases and J by 0 bases, with 10 bases left in between. The CDR3 sequence: CASSPQGFSGNTIYF. CDR3 DNA sequence: TGTGCCAGCAGCCCTCAGGGGTTCTCTGGAAACACCATATATTTT.

This clone has only one observation. The chain has TRBV7-9 and TRBJ2-7; the match to TRBD2 covers 13 bases. Losses at the gene ends were 4 bases for V and 2 bases for J; bases not matched to a gene: 11. The CDR3 contains 18 residues. In germline, CDR1 is SEHNR, CDR2 FQNEAQ (reference sequence). This chain's CDR3 is CASSSRTSGGGSAYEQYF. CDR3 nucleotide sequence: TGTGCCAGCAGCTCCCGGACTAGCGGGGGCGGATCCGCCTACGAGCAGTACTTC.

The chain recombines TRBV6-5 with TRBJ1-4, with 9 nucleotides matching TRBD1. The ends lost 6 bases at V and 7 bases at J; junction bases unmatched: 6. The CDR3 is made up of 14 amino acids. CDR1 is MNHEY, CDR2 SVGAGI, per germline. CDR3 nucleotides: TGTGCCAGCAGGAACAGGGGGCGCCCTGAAAAACTGTTTTTT. Translating it yields CASRNRGRPEKLFF.

The chain carries TRBV29-1 and TRBJ2-1; TRBD2 matches 14 bases. CDR1 and CDR2 (germline): SQVTM, ANQGSEA. This CDR3 region has 15 residues. V gave up 6 bases and J gave up 7 bases; unmatched junction bases: 8. Written as DNA, the CDR3 is TGCAGCGTCGGGGGGACTAGCGGGAGATCAAATGAGCAGTTCTTC. This sequence encodes CSVGGTSGRSNEQFF.

The chain is built from TRBV5-6 and TRBJ1-5; D uncertain. The germline V gene has CDR1 SGHDT and CDR2 YYEEEE. Trimming took off 3 bases at V and 0 bases at J, with 7 bases between the two ends. CDR3 length equals 14 residues. The CDR3 DNA sequence: TGTGCCAGCAGCTCAGGACTTAGCAATCAGCCCCAGCATTTT. The encoded protein is CASSSGLSNQPQHF.

The V gene is TRBV29-1, the J gene TRBJ2-3; TRBD1 might be the D (5 bases). Per the germline V gene, CDR1 is SQVTM and CDR2 is ANQGSEA. V lost 1 base, J lost 6 bases, and 20 bases lay in between. The CDR3 runs to 16 residues. CDR3 nucleotides: TGCAGCGTTGAAGCGCCCCAGGGTTCCATTGAGGATACGCAGTATTTT. Its protein is CSVEAPQGSIEDTQYF.

This chain links TRBV10-3 with TRBJ1-5, with D tentatively TRBD1 (6 bases). The germline CDR1 and CDR2 sequences are ENHRY and SYGVKD. CDR3 size: 13 residues. Between the trimmed V and J ends, which lost 4 bases and 4 bases, there was a span of 8 bases. DNA for the CDR3: TGTGCCATCAGTGGACAGGCGAATCAGCCCCAGCATTTT. This encodes CAISGQANQPQHF.

The chain recombines TRBV7-8 with TRBJ2-3; D unclear. The CDR3 is made up of 15 amino acids. Deletions cut 5 bases from V and 2 bases from J, with 14 bases between. Per germline, CDR1 SGHVS and CDR2 FQNEAQ. The CDR3: CASSLGVINTDTQYF. The CDR3 DNA is TGTGCCAGCAGCCTAGGTGTTATAAACACAGATACGCAGTATTTT.

The chain uses TRBV27 and TRBJ2-5; D gene ambiguous. Looked up from germline, CDR1 is MNHEY and CDR2 is SMNVEV (reference sequence). Trimming pared 0 bases from V and 6 bases from J, leaving 17 bases between. The CDR3 extends over 16 amino acids. CDR3 DNA sequence: TGTGCCAGCAGTTTATCCGGCCAGCGCTCAATCCAGACCCAGTACTTC. Protein sequence: CASSLSGQRSIQTQYF.

The chain is built from TRBV24-1 and TRBJ1-4; the D is unclear. This CDR3 contains 14 residues. V was clipped by 9 bases and J by 6 bases, with 16 bases between them. Germline loops: CDR1 KGHDR, CDR2 SFDVKD. CDR3 region: CATSGGLTDEKLFF. The CDR3 bases are TGTGCCACCTCTGGCGGGCTCACGGATGAAAAACTGTTTTTT.

The chain couples TRBV19 to TRBJ2-1, with 9 bases matching TRBD2. This CDR3 is built from 16 residues. V shed 3 bases and J 1 base; nucleotides not matched to a gene: 4. CDR1 and CDR2 (germline): LNHDA, SQIVND (reference sequence). The CDR3 loop reads CASSISAGGSYNEQFF. The CDR3, as DNA: TGTGCCAGTAGTATTTCAGCGGGAGGATCCTACAATGAGCAGTTCTTC.

The gene calls are TRBV28 and TRBJ1-5; no reliable D call. The V gene lost 6 bases and the J gene lost 7 bases, with 10 bases spanning the gap. CDR1 and CDR2 from the germline V gene are MDHEN and SYDVKM. The CDR3 covers 12 residues. CDR3 DNA: TGTGCCAGCAGAACACAATCACAGCCCCAGCATTTT. It yields the protein CASRTQSQPQHF.

V and J are TRBV25-1 and TRBJ1-1; D is uncertain. The germline V gene encodes CDR1 MGHDK and CDR2 SYGVNS. Trimming shortened V by 3 bases and J by 6 bases, and 5 bases separated the two germline ends. There are 11 residues in the CDR3. CDR3 nucleotides: TGTGCCAGCAGTGATCTGTCTGAAGCTTTCTTT. It codes for CASSDLSEAFF.

The chain has TRBV11-2 and TRBJ1-2; a weak D match, TRBD1 (5 bases). Per the germline V gene, CDR1 is SGHAT and CDR2 is FQNNGV. Trimming left V 5 bases short and J 6 bases short, with 25 bases between. This CDR3 has 17 residues. This chain's CDR3 is CASSPSFSGIIGDGYTF. Here the CDR3 DNA reads TGTGCCAGCAGCCCTAGTTTCTCAGGGATAATAGGGGATGGCTACACCTTC.